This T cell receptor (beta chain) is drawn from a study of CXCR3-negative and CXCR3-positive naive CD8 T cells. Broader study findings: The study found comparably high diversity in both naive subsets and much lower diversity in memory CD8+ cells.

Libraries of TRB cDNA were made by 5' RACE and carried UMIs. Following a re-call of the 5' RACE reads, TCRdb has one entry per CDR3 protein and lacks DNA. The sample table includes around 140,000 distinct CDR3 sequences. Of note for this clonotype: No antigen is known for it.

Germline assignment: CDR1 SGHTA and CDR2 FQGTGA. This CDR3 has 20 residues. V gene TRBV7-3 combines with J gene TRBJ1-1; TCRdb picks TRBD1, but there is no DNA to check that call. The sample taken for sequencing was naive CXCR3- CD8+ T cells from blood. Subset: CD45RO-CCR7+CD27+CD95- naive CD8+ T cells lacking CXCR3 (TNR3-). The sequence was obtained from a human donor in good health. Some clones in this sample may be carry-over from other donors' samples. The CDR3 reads CASSLLPGPVSERENTEAFF.